This TCR beta chain was identified in a study of shared clonotypes between healthy human individuals. Study-wide context: Three CD4 naive, three CD4 memory, two CD8 naive and one CD8 memory plate were used per donor. General study findings and limits: The sharing of around 5% of naive CD4 clonotypes was seen across a few donors.

It was CD45RO-negative cells, positively selected for CCR7, that made up naive CD8 cells, with terminally differentiated effector memory CD45RA+ cells excluded. About this clone: Its antigen is not known.

This table comes from immunoSEQ multiplex PCR, and its TCRdb copy is limited to in-frame clones, with some not included. The profile shows around 2,100,000 clones, 85% to 95% of them singletons. The specimen sequenced was naive CD8+ T cells sorted from blood. The TCR sequence derives from a man aged 18 to 29 in good health.

CDR3 sequence: CASSAAEGGDTEAFF. The CDR3 DNA reads as TGTGCCAGCAGCGCAGCGGAGGGGGGGGACACTGAAGCTTTCTTT. The V gene is TRBV6-5, the J gene TRBJ1-1, with a tentative D call TRBD1 (6 bases). The V gene lost 6 bases and the J gene lost 3 bases, with 17 bases spanning the gap. The germline CDR1 and CDR2 sequences are MNHEY and SVGAGI. CDR3 length: 15 residues.